A single sample gave rise to the 30 T cell receptor beta chains below, sequenced in a study of cytomegalovirus exposure and HLA in healthy donors. 13 Jbeta primers and 60 Vbeta primers were used for the PCR. Only in-frame clones appear in the TCRdb table, and some are missing; sequencing was by immunoSEQ multiplex PCR. Its clone listing holds some 120,000 clones. The sample was PBMCs. Receptor source: a man aged 18 to 30 in good health and CMV-seronegative.

This chain joins TRBV19 and TRBJ1-1; D is ambiguous. The V and J ends lost 3 bases and 2 bases respectively, with 7 bases between them. This CDR3 has 13 amino acids. The germline V gene has CDR1 LNHDA and CDR2 SQIVND (reference sequence). The CDR3 loop reads CASSMGFNTEAFF. Written as DNA, the CDR3 is TGTGCCAGTAGTATGGGCTTTAACACTGAAGCTTTCTTT.

V and J are TRBV18 and TRBJ1-4, with 10 bases identical to TRBD1. Germline V gene sequence: CDR1 KGHSH, CDR2 LQKENI. This CDR3 has 16 residues. Trimming removed 4 bases from V and 7 bases from J; junction bases left unmatched: 9. CDR3 nucleotide sequence: TGTGCCAGCTCACTCCGAAGAGGGACAGGGGTTGAAAAACTGTTTTTT. Translating it yields CASSLRRGTGVEKLFF.

The CDR3 reads CASFKRSSYEQYF. The CDR3 DNA is TGTGCCAGCTTCAAGCGATCCTCCTACGAGCAGTACTTC. The V and J genes are TRBV6-6 and TRBJ2-7; unclear D gene. The CDR3 has 13 residues. Per the germline V gene, CDR1 is MNHNY and CDR2 is SVGAGI (reference sequence). Trimming removed 8 bases at V and 0 bases at J, with 11 bases between.

J is TRBJ2-3 and V is TRBV9; D is possibly TRBD2 (6 bases). Germline loops: CDR1 SGDLS, CDR2 YYNGEE. Trimming removed 4 bases at V and 2 bases at J, with 14 bases between. The length of the CDR3 is 15 residues. CDR3 in amino acids: CASSPPGGATDTQYF. CDR3 DNA: TGTGCCAGCAGCCCACCCGGCGGGGCCACAGATACGCAGTATTTT.

The rearrangement joins TRBV5-5 to TRBJ1-4; D possibly corresponds to TRBD1 (5 bases). Germline V gene sequence: CDR1 SGHKS, CDR2 YYEKEE (reference sequence). The V end lost 4 bases, the J end lost 5 bases, and 24 bases lay between the germline ends. The CDR3 runs to 18 residues. CDR3: CASSATPGEGSLNEKLFF. The CDR3 DNA is TGTGCCAGCAGCGCTACCCCCGGGGAGGGGAGTTTAAATGAAAAACTGTTTTTT.

The chain uses TRBV7-9 and TRBJ1-1; D uncertain. Trimming removed 5 bases at V and 4 bases at J, with 11 bases between. CDR1 and CDR2 (germline): SEHNR, FQNEAQ (reference sequence). This CDR3 is built from 13 residues. The CDR3 sequence: CASSVQEPTEAFF. Here the CDR3 DNA reads TGTGCCAGCAGCGTACAAGAACCCACTGAAGCTTTCTTT.

The CDR3 protein is CASSRTSGENYEQYF. As DNA, the CDR3 is TGTGCCAGCAGCCGGACTAGCGGGGAGAACTACGAGCAGTACTTC. The chain carries TRBV11-2 and TRBJ2-7, with 12 bases identical to TRBD2. Germline values: CDR1 SGHAT, CDR2 FQNNGV. Unmatched junction bases numbered 5, after V lost 5 bases and J lost 3 bases. This CDR3 spans 15 amino acids. Full variable domain (rest looked up from reference TRBV11-2 and TRBJ2-7): EAGVAQSPRYKIIEKRQSVAFWCNPISGHATLYWYQQILGQGPKLLIQFQNNGVVDDSQLPKDRFSAERLKGVDSTLKIQPAKLEDSAVYLCASSRTSGENYEQYFGPGTRLTVT.

The rearrangement links TRBV5-3 to TRBJ2-5; D ambiguous. The J call may be mistaken, given a closer DNA end match to TRBJ2-7. TRBV5-3 is treated as an ORF (open reading frame) with a function not yet certain. The CDR3 sequence is 15 residues long. As DNA, the CDR3 is TGTGCCAGAAGCTTTTTAGTAAGCATTTACTACGAGCAGTACTTC. Residues: CARSFLVSIYYEQYF.

The chain couples TRBV7-2 to TRBJ2-5; the D gene is possibly TRBD2 (6 bases). V was trimmed by 5 bases and J by 2 bases, leaving 9 bases between them. The CDR3 is made up of 13 amino acids. The germline CDR1 and CDR2 sequences are SGHTA and FQGNSA. CDR3 sequence (DNA): TGTGCCAGCAGCCAGACTAGACAAGAGACCCAGTACTTC. The encoded protein is CASSQTRQETQYF.

The chain links TRBV2 to TRBJ2-5, with TRBD2 matching over 7 bases. CDR1 is SNHLY, CDR2 FYNNEI, per germline. This CDR3 spans 14 amino acids. With V trimmed by 6 bases and J by 0 bases, 4 bases remained unmatched. The CDR3 protein is CASRASGNQETQYF. CDR3 coding DNA: TGTGCCAGCAGGGCTAGCGGAAACCAAGAGACCCAGTACTTC.

V gene TRBV19 combines with J gene TRBJ2-7; maybe TRBD2 (5 bases). Trimming removed 6 bases at V and 3 bases at J, with 12 bases between. CDR1 is LNHDA, CDR2 SQIVND, per germline (reference sequence). This CDR3 has 13 residues. For the CDR3, the DNA is TGTGCCAGTAGCGCGGGCCGCGGCTACGAGCAGTACTTC. Translating it yields CASSAGRGYEQYF.

Notes on this clone: It is unclear where the CDR3 begins or ends on the DNA, so no DNA is shown, and the CDR3 is as TCRdb lists it. This rearrangement joins TRBV19 to TRBJ2-1; TRBD2, as called in the table, went unchecked against the DNA. A total of 14 residues make up the CDR3, ends included. Germline CDR1 LNHDA, CDR2 SQIVND (reference sequence). This chain's CDR3 is CASSTSAGAGEQFF.

Worth noting for this clone: Relative to the germline gene, one junction end is altered; a read error may explain this. The rearrangement links TRBV15 to TRBJ2-1; 7 bases are a match to TRBD2. The CDR3 consists of 14 residues. The germline gives CDR1 LNHNV, CDR2 YYDKDF (reference sequence). The CDR3 reads CATSREGLYNEQFF. The CDR3 DNA sequence: TGTGCCACCAGCCGAGAGGGACTATACAATGAGCAGTTCTTC. The complete variable domain, with remaining parts taken from reference TRBV15 and TRBJ2-1, reads DAMVIQNPRYQVTQFGKPVTLSCSQTLNHNVMYWYQQKSSQAPKLLFHYYDKDFNNEADTPDNFQSRRPNTSFCFLDIRSPGLGDTAMYLCATSREGLYNEQFFGPGTRLTVL.

The chain has TRBV11-2 and TRBJ1-1, with 8 bases that match TRBD1. This CDR3 has 15 residues. The V segment lost 5 bases and the J segment 0 bases; nucleotides outside the gene matches: 5. Germline V lookup: CDR1 SGHAT, CDR2 FQNNGV. In DNA form, the CDR3 reads TGTGCCAGCAGCCCCCAGGGGGCCTTGAACACTGAAGCTTTCTTT. Translated: CASSPQGALNTEAFF. Full variable domain (rest looked up from reference TRBV11-2 and TRBJ1-1): EAGVAQSPRYKIIEKRQSVAFWCNPISGHATLYWYQQILGQGPKLLIQFQNNGVVDDSQLPKDRFSAERLKGVDSTLKIQPAKLEDSAVYLCASSPQGALNTEAFFGQGTRLTVV.

This chain uses TRBV28 with TRBJ2-1; D unclear. The CDR3 runs to 11 residues. Germline V lookup: CDR1 MDHEN, CDR2 SYDVKM. Trimming removed 5 bases from V and 13 bases from J, with 12 bases in between. The DNA for the CDR3 is TGTGCCAGCAGTCCGCTGCGGATACAGTTCTTC. It is translated as CASSPLRIQFF. Drawing the rest from reference TRBV28 and TRBJ2-1, the complete variable domain is DVKVTQSSRYLVKRTGEKVFLECVQDMDHENMFWYRQDPGLGLRLIYFSYDVKMKEKGDIPEGYSVSREKKERFSLILESASTNQTSMYLCASSPLRIQFFGPGTRLTVL.

The V gene is TRBV5-4, the J gene TRBJ2-7, with D perhaps TRBD2 (7 bases). This CDR3 has 16 residues. Trimming cost V 4 bases and J 2 bases, with 19 bases left between them. Germline CDR1 reads SGHNT; CDR2 reads YYREEE (reference sequence). Here the CDR3 reads CASSHSTGRGAYEQYF. Written as DNA, the CDR3 is TGTGCCAGCAGCCATTCGACAGGACGGGGGGCCTACGAGCAGTACTTC.

CDR3 region: CASSYGTVYSNQPQHF. The DNA of the CDR3 is TGTGCCAGCAGCTATGGGACAGTTTATAGCAATCAGCCCCAGCATTTT. V usage is TRBV5-6 and J usage is TRBJ1-5; 7 bases align to TRBD1. The CDR3 consists of 16 residues. The junction had 6 bases not matched to a gene; V was cut back by 3 bases and J by 0 bases. The germline V gene has CDR1 SGHDT and CDR2 YYEEEE.

V gene TRBV2 combines with J gene TRBJ1-2, with 7 bases identical to TRBD1. Germline-derived CDR1 and CDR2 are SNHLY and FYNNEI. This CDR3 is 16 amino acids long. Trimming cost V 1 base and J 5 bases; bases outside gene matches: 10. CDR3 loop: CASSEERDSRRYGYTF. CDR3 nucleotide sequence: TGTGCCAGCAGTGAAGAACGGGACAGCCGGCGGTATGGCTACACCTTC.

The V call is TRBV6-1, the J call TRBJ1-2; D is ambiguous. The CDR3 length is 13 residues. The germline V gene has CDR1 MNHNS and CDR2 SASEGT. Trimming cost V 2 bases and J 4 bases, with 8 bases left between them. This CDR3 is CASSERLFYGYTF. CDR3 DNA sequence: TGTGCCAGCAGTGAACGCCTATTCTATGGCTACACCTTC.

This chain links TRBV21-1 with TRBJ2-4; the DNA was not used to check the table's D call, TRBD2. TRBV21-1 is a pseudogene. The CDR3 runs to 16 residues. This CDR3 is CASPCGGAGAKNIQYF. For the CDR3, the DNA is TGTGCCAGCCCCTGCGGGGGCGCCGGTGCCAAAAACATTCAGTACTTC.

The chain couples TRBV18 to TRBJ2-7, with TRBD2 identical over 7 bases. The CDR3 runs 13 residues. V was pared by 0 bases and J by 5 bases, with 1 base of the junction left unmatched. Looked up from germline, CDR1 is KGHSH and CDR2 is LQKENI. The DNA of the CDR3 is TGTGCCAGCTCACCACCGGGGGGGAACGAGCAGTACTTC. Its protein is CASSPPGGNEQYF. The full variable domain, completed using reference TRBV18 and TRBJ2-7, is NAGVMQNPRHLVRRRGQEARLRCSPMKGHSHVYWYRQLPEEGLKFMVYLQKENIIDESGMPKERFSAEFPKEGPSILRIQQVVRGDSAAYFCASSPPGGNEQYFGPGTRLTVT.

The rearrangement uses TRBV7-2 and TRBJ2-1; 9 bases are a match to TRBD2. The germline gives CDR1 SGHTA, CDR2 FQGNSA. V gave up 2 bases and J gave up 6 bases; unmatched junction bases: 5. This CDR3 comprises 15 residues. The CDR3 region is CASSLKIAGANEQFF. The CDR3 DNA sequence: TGTGCCAGCAGCTTAAAAATAGCGGGAGCCAATGAGCAGTTCTTC.

The chain carries TRBV11-2 and TRBJ2-3; no clear D gene. The V gene lost 4 bases and the J gene lost 3 bases, with 8 bases spanning the gap. Germline V gene sequence: CDR1 SGHAT, CDR2 FQNNGV. The CDR3 runs to 13 residues. The DNA of the CDR3 is TGTGCCAGCAGCTCTTTCTTAACAGATACGCAGTATTTT. Translation: CASSSFLTDTQYF.

The rearrangement joins TRBV18 to TRBJ1-5; TRBD1 agrees at 8 bases. J lost 4 bases, V lost 6 bases, and 5 bases had no gene match. This CDR3 region has 14 residues. Germline loops: CDR1 KGHSH, CDR2 LQKENI. The CDR3 reads CASSTGTGNQPQHF. The CDR3 DNA reads TGTGCCAGCTCCACCGGGACAGGTAATCAGCCCCAGCATTTT.

This sequence joins TRBV6-5 and TRBJ2-3; TRBD2 might be the D (5 bases). V lost 6 bases to trimming and J lost 2 bases, with 15 bases between them. CDR1 MNHEY and CDR2 SVGAGI come from the germline V gene. The CDR3 has 15 amino acids. The CDR3 DNA reads TGTGCCAGCAGCCCCCGGGGTAGCTCCACAGATACGCAGTATTTT. Residues: CASSPRGSSTDTQYF.

This chain links TRBV10-3 with TRBJ2-5, with D perhaps TRBD1 (5 bases). Germline-derived CDR1 and CDR2 are ENHRY and SYGVKD. V was pared by 5 bases and J by 1 base, with 8 bases between. This CDR3 is built from 13 residues. The CDR3 nucleotides are TGTGCCATCAGTAAGGGGCTCCAAGAGACCCAGTACTTC. Residues: CAISKGLQETQYF.

The chain joins TRBV7-8 to TRBJ2-7, with D possibly matching TRBD1 (7 bases). The CDR3 covers 18 residues. V was trimmed by 1 base and J by 0 bases, leaving 19 bases between them. Germline assignment: CDR1 SGHVS and CDR2 FQNEAQ. The CDR3 DNA follows: TGTGCCAGCAGCTTAGGAGGGTCCTGGGGGGACAGCTCCTACGAGCAGTACTTC. Translation: CASSLGGSWGDSSYEQYF.

This sequence joins TRBV28 and TRBJ1-1; the match to TRBD1 covers 7 bases. Per the germline V gene, CDR1 is MDHEN and CDR2 is SYDVKM. V lost 5 bases, J lost 0 bases, and 3 bases stayed unmatched. The CDR3 length is 14 residues. As DNA, the CDR3 is TGTGCCAGCAGTGAGACAGGGATGAACACTGAAGCTTTCTTT. Protein: CASSETGMNTEAFF.

The rearrangement uses TRBV13 and TRBJ2-6; 7 bases are a match to TRBD1. V was pared by 0 bases and J by 0 bases, with 8 bases of the junction left unmatched. This CDR3 is built from 19 residues. From germline, CDR1 is PRHDT and CDR2 FYEKMQ (reference sequence). The CDR3 nucleotides are TGTGCCAGCAGCTTAGGCCTAACAGGGGCCGGCTCTGGGGCCAACGTCCTGACTTTC. It specifies CASSLGLTGAGSGANVLTF.

The rearrangement links TRBV7-2 to TRBJ2-3; D unresolved. The length of the CDR3 is 17 residues. Germline V lookup: CDR1 SGHTA, CDR2 FQGNSA. Trimming pared 5 bases from V and 2 bases from J, leaving 20 bases between. CDR3 DNA sequence: TGTGCCAGCAGCCCCTCTCCTCGGCGGCACTCCACAGATACGCAGTATTTT. It encodes CASSPSPRRHSTDTQYF.